This TCR beta chain was captured in a study of breast tumors, draining lymph nodes, adjacent tissues. Samples came from axillary lymph nodes draining the breast cancer. Using its own MiXCR run on the multiplex PCR reads, TCRdb lists one record per CDR3 protein. The sample yields approximately 150,000 distinct CDR3 sequences, roughly 35% seen once. V lost 0 bases to trimming and J lost 1 base, with 12 bases between them. Germline lookup yields CDR1 MNHEY and CDR2 SVGEGT. CDR3 size: 16 residues. The rearrangement uses TRBV6-2 or TRBV6-3 and TRBJ1-1; tentative D call: TRBD1 (6 bases). The source of this sequence is a female donor with breast cancer. Some clones in this sample may be carry-over from other donors' samples. Sequenced sample: axillary lymph node tissue. The CDR3 DNA sequence: TGTGCCAGCAGTTACTCTTACGACAGGAAGAACACTGAAGCTTTCTTT. Its protein product is CASSYSYDRKNTEAFF.